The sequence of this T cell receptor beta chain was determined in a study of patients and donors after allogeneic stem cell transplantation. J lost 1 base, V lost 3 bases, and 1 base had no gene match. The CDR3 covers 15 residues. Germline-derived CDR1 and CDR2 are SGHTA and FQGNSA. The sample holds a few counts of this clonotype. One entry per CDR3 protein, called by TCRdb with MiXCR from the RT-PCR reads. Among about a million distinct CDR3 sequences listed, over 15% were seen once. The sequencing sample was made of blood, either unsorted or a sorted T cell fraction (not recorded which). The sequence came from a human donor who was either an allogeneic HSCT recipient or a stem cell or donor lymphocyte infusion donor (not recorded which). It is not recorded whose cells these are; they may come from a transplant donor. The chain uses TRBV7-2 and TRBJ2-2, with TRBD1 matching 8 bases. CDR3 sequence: CASSFRGQNTGELFF. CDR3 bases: TGTGCCAGCAGCTTCAGGGGGCAGAACACCGGGGAGCTGTTTTTT.